This paragraph covers one T cell receptor beta chain sequence. This clonotype was recorded at least ten times. Its specific antigen is unknown. Base qualities are not at hand, and no much larger clone is one base apart. The meaning of the sample's treatment or condition label: allogeneic hematopoietic cell transplantation with graft depleted of TCRalphabeta T cells and CD19 B cells. The children who served as transplant recipients had been given grafts of TCRalphabeta/CD19-depleted allogeneic hematopoietic cells. Spanning cysteine to phenylalanine, the CDR3 consists of 18 amino acids. Of all the DNA, just the CDR3 is kept, 54 bases in frame from base 1. CDR1 DFQATT and CDR2 SNEGSKA are derived from the germline V gene (reference sequence). Trimming accounts for 1 base at V and 4 bases at J, while the number of junction bases matched to no gene is 9. The sample comes from a study of T-cell reconstitution after alpha-beta-depleted transplantation in children (dated by TCRdb to between 2015 and 2016). Study-level background: Using TCR repertoire profiling, the study quantitatively followed how T-cell immune reconstitution unfolded in children after TCRalphabeta/CD19-depleted allogeneic hematopoietic cell transplantation. General conclusions and limits of the study: Apparently early alphabetaT-cell count recovery about two months after transplant reportedly relied on only several hundred rapidly expanded clones derived from non-depleted graft cells. In some patients, the high TCRbeta diversity seen at day 60 was put down to recipient T cells and intrathymic progenitors that had survived conditioning. The frequencies of hyperexpanded clones fell over the following months, and after one year, T-cell counts and TCRbeta diversity were mostly attributed to newly produced T cells.

Receptors were amplified or captured by PCR. The sequencer was an Illumina HiSeq 2500. To normalize quantification of the TCRbeta repertoire, the TCR libraries were built with molecular barcoding that relied on unique molecular identifiers. The public reads were run again by TCRdb, first through fastp at Q25 and then through MiXCR, and only productive beta chains were kept. Duplicate CDR3 protein sequences are folded into a single record with the most common DNA and genes. This sample gives some 600,000 distinct CDR3 sequences in total; 13% of them show up just once. The ten largest account for about 2% of the sample.

Sequencing was performed on PBMCs, mostly from graft donor cells, taken 360 days after TCRalphabeta/CD19-depleted stem cell transplant. This TCR was recovered from a male patient younger than 18 who had a stem cell transplant for acute myeloid leukemia, so the T cells may come from the graft donor. The rearrangement joined TRBV20-1 to TRBJ2-1; 14 middle bases align to TRBD2. CDR3 region: CSARGDGTSGRSYNEQFF. At the DNA level, the sequence is TGCAGTGCTAGAGGGGACGGGACTAGCGGGAGAAGTTACAATGAGCAGTTCTTC.